This entry features one TCR beta chain sequence. Produced via immunoSEQ multiplex PCR; TCRdb's table is partial and in-frame only. The sample lists 150,000 to 180,000 clones, 85% to 95% occurring once. The germline V gene has CDR1 WSHSY and CDR2 SAAADI. V lost 6 bases and J lost 7, with 21 bases in between. CDR3 length equals 15 residues. These data belong to a study of control samples from healthy donors and cancer patients. The specimen sequenced was blood. This TCR derives from a man between 35 and 55 years old in good health. The rearrangement links TRBV10-2 to TRBJ1-2; D is uncertain. CDR3 amino acids: CASRKARGLESGYTF. The DNA of the CDR3 is TGCGCCAGCAGGAAGGCCCGAGGGCTGGAGTCTGGCTACACCTTC.